The rows below give T cell receptor beta chains drawn from one sample of a study of early stage breast cancer tumors. The protocol was immunoSEQ multiplex PCR, while the TCRdb copy is restricted to in-frame clones and leaves out a portion. This table has 25,000 to 35,000 clones, 70% to 75% appearing once. The sample consisted of breast tumor tissue. The origin of the receptors is a person aged 25-39 years with breast cancer. Both conserved end residues are trimmed from each CDR3. The order of the fields is V gene, clone size, J gene, CDR3 protein. Size values are once, few and many counts, or a class for expanded clones, and some rows have none.

v_gene: TRBV2; abundance: .; j_gene: TRBJ2-6; CDR3aa: ASSVPTERSGANVLT
v_gene: TRBV29-1; abundance: .; j_gene: TRBJ2-5; CDR3aa: SVDGSGLAQETQY
v_gene: TRBV7-9; abundance: few; j_gene: TRBJ2-7; CDR3aa: ASSPWTETYEQY
v_gene: TRBV25-1; abundance: .; j_gene: TRBJ1-1; CDR3aa: ASSPPWVNTEAF
v_gene: TRBV11-2; abundance: .; j_gene: TRBJ2-1; CDR3aa: ASSPLDFRGSYNEQF
v_gene: TRBV6-7; abundance: .; j_gene: TRBJ1-2; CDR3aa: ASSYESRHYGYT
v_gene: TRBV9; abundance: .; j_gene: TRBJ2-2; CDR3aa: ASSVNANTGELF
v_gene: TRBV6-6; abundance: .; j_gene: TRBJ2-2; CDR3aa: ASSPAGGGTGELF
v_gene: TRBV4-1; abundance: .; j_gene: TRBJ1-2; CDR3aa: ASSVGGQVWGYT
v_gene: TRBV15; abundance: once; j_gene: TRBJ1-1; CDR3aa: ATSRGGADTEAF
v_gene: TRBV30; abundance: .; j_gene: TRBJ2-1; CDR3aa: AWSQGLNNEQF
v_gene: TRBV30; abundance: .; j_gene: TRBJ1-6; CDR3aa: AWSPITGWSGSYNSPLH
v_gene: TRBV6-5; abundance: once; j_gene: TRBJ1-4; CDR3aa: ASSYWAGGGEKLF
v_gene: TRBV7-8; abundance: .; j_gene: TRBJ1-1; CDR3aa: ASSLAVGQGRDEAF
v_gene: TRBV9; abundance: few; j_gene: TRBJ1-4; CDR3aa: ASAPGFNEKLF
v_gene: TRBV30; abundance: .; j_gene: TRBJ2-1; CDR3aa: AWRGLVTYNEQF
v_gene: TRBV5-4; abundance: .; j_gene: TRBJ2-3; CDR3aa: ASSLDLTDTQY
v_gene: TRBV6-5; abundance: .; j_gene: TRBJ2-3; CDR3aa: ASSYVTSGRASQY
v_gene: TRBV27; abundance: few; j_gene: TRBJ2-3; CDR3aa: ASSFNGGSTDTQY
v_gene: TRBV19; abundance: .; j_gene: TRBJ1-5; CDR3aa: ASTTPGWGNQPQH
v_gene: TRBV2; abundance: .; j_gene: TRBJ2-3; CDR3aa: ATKRGSGSADTQY
v_gene: TRBV5-6; abundance: .; j_gene: TRBJ2-5; CDR3aa: ASSLELSGVTKETQY
v_gene: TRBV9; abundance: few; j_gene: TRBJ1-1; CDR3aa: ASSVIHTEAF
v_gene: TRBV5-4; abundance: .; j_gene: TRBJ2-5; CDR3aa: ASSLRVKPGETQY
v_gene: TRBV19; abundance: .; j_gene: TRBJ2-4; CDR3aa: ASMGGTYGAPGTGVKNIQY
v_gene: TRBV6-6; abundance: .; j_gene: TRBJ1-5; CDR3aa: ASSSGTGLDHQPQH
v_gene: TRBV19; abundance: few; j_gene: TRBJ1-1; CDR3aa: ASTRQELNTEAF
v_gene: TRBV7-8; abundance: .; j_gene: TRBJ2-7; CDR3aa: ASSPSRSYEQY
v_gene: TRBV7-6; abundance: .; j_gene: TRBJ1-1; CDR3aa: ASSSGQGEIMNTEAF
v_gene: TRBV28; abundance: .; j_gene: TRBJ2-5; CDR3aa: ASSSGFYQETQY
v_gene: TRBV7-7; abundance: once; j_gene: TRBJ2-2; CDR3aa: ASSLAPMGGELF
v_gene: TRBV6-6; abundance: .; j_gene: TRBJ2-2; CDR3aa: ASSSSAGGELF
v_gene: TRBV5-4; abundance: .; j_gene: TRBJ2-1; CDR3aa: ASSSGTSGGNEQF
v_gene: TRBV12-5; abundance: .; j_gene: TRBJ2-7; CDR3aa: ASGPFSYEQY
v_gene: TRBV4-3; abundance: few; j_gene: TRBJ1-2; CDR3aa: ASSQSGGNYGYT
v_gene: TRBV18; abundance: once; j_gene: TRBJ1-2; CDR3aa: ASSPRGRSWFT
v_gene: TRBV30; abundance: .; j_gene: TRBJ2-1; CDR3aa: AWSQPRGREGRGNEQF
v_gene: TRBV2; abundance: .; j_gene: TRBJ2-5; CDR3aa: ASRAGLAGDWETQY
v_gene: TRBV9; abundance: .; j_gene: TRBJ1-6; CDR3aa: ASSVETGNSPLH
v_gene: TRBV6-1; abundance: once; j_gene: TRBJ2-5; CDR3aa: ASSKARGSQETQY
v_gene: TRBV5-1; abundance: .; j_gene: TRBJ2-5; CDR3aa: ASSSGRREGETQY
v_gene: TRBV9; abundance: .; j_gene: TRBJ2-2; CDR3aa: ASSRDGNTGELF
v_gene: TRBV10-1; abundance: few; j_gene: TRBJ2-7; CDR3aa: ASSEADYPYEQY
v_gene: TRBV30; abundance: .; j_gene: TRBJ1-1; CDR3aa: AWGMGRGPNTEAF
v_gene: TRBV30; abundance: .; j_gene: TRBJ1-2; CDR3aa: AWSTGYGYT
v_gene: TRBV4-1; abundance: hyperexpanded; j_gene: TRBJ2-7; CDR3aa: ASSQLGLAGGSSYEQY
v_gene: TRBV29-1; abundance: .; j_gene: TRBJ1-2; CDR3aa: SVEGTPDSNYGYT
v_gene: TRBV7-8; abundance: .; j_gene: TRBJ2-7; CDR3aa: ASSQRTASSYEQY
v_gene: TRBV13; abundance: .; j_gene: TRBJ1-3; CDR3aa: ASSLAAGTETRNTIY
v_gene: TRBV27; abundance: .; j_gene: TRBJ2-4; CDR3aa: ASRPTAGVGGNIQY
v_gene: TRBV7-9; abundance: .; j_gene: TRBJ2-2; CDR3aa: ASSFGVGELF
v_gene: TRBV7-9; abundance: .; j_gene: TRBJ2-1; CDR3aa: ASSLMGGRVNEQF
v_gene: TRBV6-5; abundance: .; j_gene: TRBJ1-1; CDR3aa: ASSYHRGVMNTEAF
v_gene: TRBV2; abundance: .; j_gene: TRBJ1-1; CDR3aa: ASSGDGNTEAF
v_gene: TRBV2; abundance: medium-sized; j_gene: TRBJ2-7; CDR3aa: ASREDRGFSYEQY
v_gene: TRBV6-5; abundance: .; j_gene: TRBJ2-5; CDR3aa: ASSSGLAGEGPQY
v_gene: TRBV19; abundance: once; j_gene: TRBJ1-1; CDR3aa: ASSIDGYATEAF
v_gene: TRBV15; abundance: few; j_gene: TRBJ2-5; CDR3aa: ATSRPTEGGGTQY
v_gene: TRBV7-7; abundance: .; j_gene: TRBJ2-5; CDR3aa: ASSLAWQGQETQY